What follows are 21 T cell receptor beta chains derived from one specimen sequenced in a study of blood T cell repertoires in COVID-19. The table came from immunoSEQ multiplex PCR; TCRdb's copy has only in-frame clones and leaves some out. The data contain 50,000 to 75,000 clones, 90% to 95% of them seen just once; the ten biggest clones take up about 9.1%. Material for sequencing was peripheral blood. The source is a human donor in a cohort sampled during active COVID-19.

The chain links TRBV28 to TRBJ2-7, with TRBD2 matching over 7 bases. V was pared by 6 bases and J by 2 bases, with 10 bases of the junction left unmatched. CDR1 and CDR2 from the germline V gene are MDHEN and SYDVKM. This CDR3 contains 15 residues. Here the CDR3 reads CASSRGRGLTYEQYF. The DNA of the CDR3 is TGTGCCAGCAGCCGTGGGAGGGGCTTAACCTACGAGCAGTACTTC.

CDR3 residues: CASSFFQGYEQYF. DNA for the CDR3: TGTGCCAGCAGTTTCTTCCAGGGCTACGAGCAGTACTTC. The chain is built from TRBV6-5 and TRBJ2-7, with TRBD1 as a possible D gene (5 bases). The germline CDR1 and CDR2 sequences are MNHEY and SVGAGI. The CDR3 length is 13 residues. The V end lost 4 bases, the J end lost 3 bases, and 10 bases lay between the germline ends.

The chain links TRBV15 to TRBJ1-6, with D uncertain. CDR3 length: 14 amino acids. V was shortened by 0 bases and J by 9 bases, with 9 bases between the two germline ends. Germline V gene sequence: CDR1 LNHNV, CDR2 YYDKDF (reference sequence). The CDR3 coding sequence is TGTGCCACCAGCAGAGATGGGCAGAGTTCACCCCTCCACTTT. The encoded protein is CATSRDGQSSPLHF.

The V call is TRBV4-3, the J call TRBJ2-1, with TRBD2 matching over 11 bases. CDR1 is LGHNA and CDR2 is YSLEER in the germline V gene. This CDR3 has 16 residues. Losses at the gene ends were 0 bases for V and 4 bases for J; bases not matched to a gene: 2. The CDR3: CASSQELAGVYNEQFF. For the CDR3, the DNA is TGCGCCAGCAGCCAAGAACTAGCGGGGGTGTACAATGAGCAGTTCTTC.

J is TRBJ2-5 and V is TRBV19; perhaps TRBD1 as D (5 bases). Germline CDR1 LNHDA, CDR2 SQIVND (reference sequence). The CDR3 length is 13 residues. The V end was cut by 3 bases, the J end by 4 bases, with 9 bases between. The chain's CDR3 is CASSIGAPETQYF. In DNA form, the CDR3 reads TGTGCCAGTAGTATTGGGGCTCCAGAGACCCAGTACTTC.

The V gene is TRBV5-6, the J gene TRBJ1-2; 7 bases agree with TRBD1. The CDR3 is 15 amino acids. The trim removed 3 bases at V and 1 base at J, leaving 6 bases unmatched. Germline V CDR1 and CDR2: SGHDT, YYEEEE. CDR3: CASSWGDSRNYGYTF. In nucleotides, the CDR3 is TGTGCCAGCAGCTGGGGGGACAGCCGTAACTATGGCTACACCTTC.

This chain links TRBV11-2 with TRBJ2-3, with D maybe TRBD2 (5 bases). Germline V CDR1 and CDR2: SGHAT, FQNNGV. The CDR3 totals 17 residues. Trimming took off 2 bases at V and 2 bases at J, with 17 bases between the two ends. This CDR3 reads CASSLSGQRQVTDTQYF. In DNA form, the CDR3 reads TGTGCCAGCAGCTTAAGTGGCCAGCGGCAAGTCACAGATACGCAGTATTTT.

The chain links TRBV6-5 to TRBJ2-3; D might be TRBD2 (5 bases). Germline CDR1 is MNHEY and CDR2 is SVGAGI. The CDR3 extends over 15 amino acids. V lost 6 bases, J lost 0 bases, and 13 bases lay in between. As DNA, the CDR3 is TGTGCCAGCAGGAAACTAGTTACTAGCACAGATACGCAGTATTTT. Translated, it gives CASRKLVTSTDTQYF.

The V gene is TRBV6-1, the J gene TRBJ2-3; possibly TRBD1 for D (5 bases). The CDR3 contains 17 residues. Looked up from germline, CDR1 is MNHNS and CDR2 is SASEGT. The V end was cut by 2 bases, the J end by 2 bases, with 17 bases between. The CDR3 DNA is TGTGCCAGCAGTGAATCTAGGAGTACAGGCCTCACAGATACGCAGTATTTT. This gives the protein CASSESRSTGLTDTQYF.

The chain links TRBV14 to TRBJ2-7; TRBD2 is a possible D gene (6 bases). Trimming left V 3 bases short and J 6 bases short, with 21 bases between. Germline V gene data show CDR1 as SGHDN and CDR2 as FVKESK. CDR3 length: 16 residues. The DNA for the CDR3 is TGTGCCAGCAGCCACTCTGGGGAGAGACTAGTATCCGAGCAGTACTTC. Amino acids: CASSHSGERLVSEQYF.

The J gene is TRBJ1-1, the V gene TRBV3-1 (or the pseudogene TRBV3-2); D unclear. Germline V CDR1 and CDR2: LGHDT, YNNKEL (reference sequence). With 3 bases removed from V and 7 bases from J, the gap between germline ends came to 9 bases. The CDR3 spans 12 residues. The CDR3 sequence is CASSQKGVEAFF. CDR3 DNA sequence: TGTGCCAGCAGCCAGAAGGGAGTTGAAGCTTTCTTT.

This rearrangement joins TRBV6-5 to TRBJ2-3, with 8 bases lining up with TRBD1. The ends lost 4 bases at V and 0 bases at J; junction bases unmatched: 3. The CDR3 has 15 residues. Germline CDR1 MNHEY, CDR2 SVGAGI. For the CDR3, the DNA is TGTGCCAGCAGTTTACAGGGGGTGAGCACAGATACGCAGTATTTT. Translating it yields CASSLQGVSTDTQYF.

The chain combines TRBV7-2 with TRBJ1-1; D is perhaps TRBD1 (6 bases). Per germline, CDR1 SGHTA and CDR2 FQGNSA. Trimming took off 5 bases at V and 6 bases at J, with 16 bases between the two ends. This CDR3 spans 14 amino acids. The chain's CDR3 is CASSQSRGTAEAFF. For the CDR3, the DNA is TGTGCCAGCAGCCAAAGTAGGGGGACCGCTGAAGCTTTCTTT.

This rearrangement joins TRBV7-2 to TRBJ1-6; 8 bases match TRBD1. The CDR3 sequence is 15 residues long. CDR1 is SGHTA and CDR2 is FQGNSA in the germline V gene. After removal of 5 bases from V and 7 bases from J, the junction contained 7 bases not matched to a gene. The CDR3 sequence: CASSADRGENSPLHF. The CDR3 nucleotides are TGTGCCAGCAGCGCCGACAGGGGAGAGAATTCACCCCTCCACTTT. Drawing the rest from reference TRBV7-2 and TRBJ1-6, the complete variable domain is GAGVSQSPSNKVTEKGKDVELRCDPISGHTALYWYRQSLGQGLEFLIYFQGNSAPDKSGLPSDRFSAERTGGSVSTLTIQRTQQEDSAVYLCASSADRGENSPLHFGNGTRLTVT.

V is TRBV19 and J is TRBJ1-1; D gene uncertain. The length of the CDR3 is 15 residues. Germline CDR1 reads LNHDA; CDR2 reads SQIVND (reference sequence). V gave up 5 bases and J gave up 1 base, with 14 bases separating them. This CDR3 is CASSPTNVGNTEAFF. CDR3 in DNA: TGTGCCAGTAGTCCAACTAATGTAGGGAACACTGAAGCTTTCTTT.

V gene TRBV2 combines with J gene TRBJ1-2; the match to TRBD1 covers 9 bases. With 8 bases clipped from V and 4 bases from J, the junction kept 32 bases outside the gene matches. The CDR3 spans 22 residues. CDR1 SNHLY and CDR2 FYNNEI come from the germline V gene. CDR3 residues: CASATGGQALWLPGARRYGYTF. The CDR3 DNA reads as TGTGCCAGCGCTACAGGGGGCCAGGCGCTATGGCTCCCCGGGGCCAGGCGCTATGGCTACACCTTC.

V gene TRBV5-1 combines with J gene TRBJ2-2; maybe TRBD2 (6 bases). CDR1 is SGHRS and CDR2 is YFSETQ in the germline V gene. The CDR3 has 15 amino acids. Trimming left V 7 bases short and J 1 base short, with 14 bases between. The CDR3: CASGRGGVNTGELFF. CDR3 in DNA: TGCGCCAGCGGACGAGGCGGGGTGAACACCGGGGAGCTGTTTTTT.

CDR3 DNA sequence: TGTGCCAGCTCACCGTGGATGGCAGGTACGCCAGATACGCAGTATTTT. Encoded protein: CASSPWMAGTPDTQYF. The chain carries TRBV18 and TRBJ2-3; D unclear. V was trimmed by 3 bases and J by 4 bases, leaving 17 bases between them. This CDR3 has 16 amino acids. The germline V gene has CDR1 KGHSH and CDR2 LQKENI.

This CDR3 is CASRRNRSFDGYTF. CDR3 coding DNA: TGTGCCAGCAGGCGGAACCGTTCCTTCGATGGCTACACCTTC. The chain joins TRBV21-1 to TRBJ1-2. TRBV21-1 is noted as a pseudogene. The CDR3 covers 14 residues.

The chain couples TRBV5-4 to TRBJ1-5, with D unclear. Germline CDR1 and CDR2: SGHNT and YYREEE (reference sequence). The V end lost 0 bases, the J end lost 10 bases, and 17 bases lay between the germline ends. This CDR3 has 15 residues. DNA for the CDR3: TGTGCCAGCAGCTTGGTCGTAAAGTATTACAAACCCCAGCATTTT. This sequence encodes CASSLVVKYYKPQHF.

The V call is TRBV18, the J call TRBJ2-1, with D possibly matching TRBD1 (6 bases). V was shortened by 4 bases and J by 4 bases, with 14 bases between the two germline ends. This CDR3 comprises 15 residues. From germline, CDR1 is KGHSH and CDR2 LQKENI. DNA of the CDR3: TGTGCCAGCTCACACGGGGACACAGTTTACAATGAGCAGTTCTTC. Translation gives CASSHGDTVYNEQFF.